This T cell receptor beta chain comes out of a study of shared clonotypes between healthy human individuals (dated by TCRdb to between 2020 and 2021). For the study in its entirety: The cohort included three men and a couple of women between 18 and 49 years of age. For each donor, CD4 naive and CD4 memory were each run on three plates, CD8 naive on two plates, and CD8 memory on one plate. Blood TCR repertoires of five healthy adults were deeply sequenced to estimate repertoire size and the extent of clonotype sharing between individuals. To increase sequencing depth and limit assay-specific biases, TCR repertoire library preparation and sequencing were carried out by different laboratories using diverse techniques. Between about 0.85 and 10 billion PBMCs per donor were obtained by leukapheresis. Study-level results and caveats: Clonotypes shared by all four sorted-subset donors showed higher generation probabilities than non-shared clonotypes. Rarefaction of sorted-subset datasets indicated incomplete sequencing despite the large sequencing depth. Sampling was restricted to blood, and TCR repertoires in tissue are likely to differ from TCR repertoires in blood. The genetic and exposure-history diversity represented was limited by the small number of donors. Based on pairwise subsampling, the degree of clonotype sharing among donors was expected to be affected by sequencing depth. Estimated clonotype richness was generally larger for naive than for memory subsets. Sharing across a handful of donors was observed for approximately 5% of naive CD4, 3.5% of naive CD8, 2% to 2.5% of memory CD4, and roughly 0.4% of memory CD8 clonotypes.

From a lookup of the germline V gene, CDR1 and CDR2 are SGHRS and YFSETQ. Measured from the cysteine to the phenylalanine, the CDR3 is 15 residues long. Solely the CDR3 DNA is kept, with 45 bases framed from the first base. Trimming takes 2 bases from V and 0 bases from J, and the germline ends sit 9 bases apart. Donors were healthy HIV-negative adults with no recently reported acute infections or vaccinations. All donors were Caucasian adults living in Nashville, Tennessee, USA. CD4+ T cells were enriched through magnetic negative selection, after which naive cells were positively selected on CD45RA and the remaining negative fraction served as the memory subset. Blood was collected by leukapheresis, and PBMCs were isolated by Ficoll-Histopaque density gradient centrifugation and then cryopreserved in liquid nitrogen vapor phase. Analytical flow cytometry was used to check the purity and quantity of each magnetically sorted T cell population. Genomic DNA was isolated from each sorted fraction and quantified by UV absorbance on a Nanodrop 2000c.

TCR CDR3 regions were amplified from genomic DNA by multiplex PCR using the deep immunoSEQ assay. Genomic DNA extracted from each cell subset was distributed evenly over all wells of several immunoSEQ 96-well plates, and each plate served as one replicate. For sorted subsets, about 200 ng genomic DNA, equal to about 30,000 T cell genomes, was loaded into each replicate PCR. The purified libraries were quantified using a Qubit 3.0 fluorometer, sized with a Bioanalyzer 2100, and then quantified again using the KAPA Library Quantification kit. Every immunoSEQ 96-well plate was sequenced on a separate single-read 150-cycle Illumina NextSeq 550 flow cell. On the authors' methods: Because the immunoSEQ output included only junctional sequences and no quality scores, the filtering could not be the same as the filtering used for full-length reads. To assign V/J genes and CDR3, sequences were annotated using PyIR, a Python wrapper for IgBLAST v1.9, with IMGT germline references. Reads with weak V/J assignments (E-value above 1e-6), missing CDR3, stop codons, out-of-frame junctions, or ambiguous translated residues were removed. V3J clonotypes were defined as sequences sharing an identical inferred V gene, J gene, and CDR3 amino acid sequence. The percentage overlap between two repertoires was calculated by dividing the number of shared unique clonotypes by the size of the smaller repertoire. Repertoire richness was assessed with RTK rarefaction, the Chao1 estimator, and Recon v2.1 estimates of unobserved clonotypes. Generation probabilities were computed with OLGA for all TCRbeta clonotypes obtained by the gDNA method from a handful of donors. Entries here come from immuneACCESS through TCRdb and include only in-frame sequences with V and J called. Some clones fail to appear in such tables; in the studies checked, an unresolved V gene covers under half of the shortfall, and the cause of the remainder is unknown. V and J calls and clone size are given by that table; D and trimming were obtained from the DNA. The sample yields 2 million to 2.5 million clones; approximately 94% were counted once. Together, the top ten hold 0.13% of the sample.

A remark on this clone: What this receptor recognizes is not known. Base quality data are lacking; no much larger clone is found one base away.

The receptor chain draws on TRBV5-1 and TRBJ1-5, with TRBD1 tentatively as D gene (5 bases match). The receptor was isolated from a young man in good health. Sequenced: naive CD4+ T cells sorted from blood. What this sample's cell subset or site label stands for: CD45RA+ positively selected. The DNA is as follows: TGCGCCAGCAGCTTTGACAGTCCTAGCAATCAGCCCCAGCATTTT. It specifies CASSFDSPSNQPQHF.